This entry describes one T cell receptor beta chain. This sample was included in a study of T cells in Graves' hyperthyroidism and ophthalmopathy. TCR beta CDR3 sequences were amplified from RNA transcripts. A set of HTBI primers served as the primers for a first-round RT-PCR of the TCR CDR3. TCRdb ran MiXCR on the multiplex PCR reads and lists one entry per CDR3 protein. The sample consists of around 400,000 distinct CDR3 sequences, 13% to 15% of them appearing once. CDR3 length: 16 amino acids. CDR1 is LNHDA and CDR2 is SQIVND in the germline V gene (reference sequence). V was pared by 4 bases and J by 5 bases, with 20 bases between. Enrolled ophthalmopathy patients presented with a Clinical Activity Score of at least 3, a NOSPECS grade of at least 4, and disease duration under 3 months. It was uncontrolled infection, other autoimmune disease, pregnancy or lactation that excluded patients. Isolation of PBMCs was performed on roughly 9 ml fresh peripheral blood.

This TCR was sampled from a woman aged 60-70 years with Graves' ophthalmopathy. The chain carries TRBV19 and TRBJ2-5; TRBD1 or TRBD2 may be the D gene (5 bases each). The sequenced sample was blood. CDR3 sequence reads: CASSSSTGTDGETQYF. The CDR3, as DNA: TGTGCCAGTAGTAGCTCCACCGGGACCGACGGGGAGACCCAGTACTTC.